This TCR beta chain was identified in a study of CD8+CD57+ T cells in acquired aplastic anemia. Looking at the study overall: The mean DNA yield obtained from sorted CD4+ and CD8+ cells came to approximately 3.2 ug.

The table lists this clonotype with a count of one. Its target is unknown. Genomic DNA constituted the template upon which TCR beta VDJ and CDR3 profiling was performed. Each CDR3 protein gets one entry after TCRdb re-called the reads with MiXCR. The repertoire consists of 150,000 to 200,000 distinct CDR3 sequences, with roughly 64% occurring once and the leading ten covering more than 45%. Study results and limitations: Simpson's diversity of CD8+ cells was not significantly different in patients compared with controls. Patients and controls turned out to have twenty-nine CD8+ CDR3 sequences in common.

The germline CDR1 and CDR2 sequences are SGHTA and FQGNSA. V gave up 0 bases and J gave up 5 bases, with 10 bases separating them. The CDR3 extends over 14 amino acids. The J gene is TRBJ2-5, the V gene TRBV7-2; TRBD2 might be the D (5 bases). Sequencing was carried out using sorted CD4+, CD8+, or CD8+CD57+ T cells (not recorded which) from PBMCs. The clonotype was recovered from a human donor with severe aplastic anemia or a healthy control (not recorded which). The CDR3 region has the DNA TGTGCCAGCAGCTTAGCCGGGGAGTACGAGACCCAGTACTTC. Its protein product is CASSLAGEYETQYF.